This T cell receptor (beta chain) comes out of a study of T cells in Graves' hyperthyroidism and ophthalmopathy. As for the study in general: Initial diagnosis, before any treatment, was when peripheral blood was collected.

This clonotype was picked up many times. Amplification yielded TCR beta CDR3 regions, with RNA transcripts as the source. TCR CDR3 underwent first-round RT-PCR with the HTBI primer set. Using its own MiXCR run on the multiplex PCR reads, TCRdb lists one record per CDR3 protein. The sample holds about 640,000 distinct CDR3 sequences, under 25% seen once. Thyroid ultrasound, orbital computed tomography, clinical symptoms, and serum thyroxine and TRAb underpinned diagnoses. CDR3 length: 18 amino acids. V was clipped by 3 bases and J by 0 bases; unmatched bases: 11. Germline lookup yields CDR1 SGHVT and CDR2 SQSDAQ.

Sequencing was carried out using blood. This TCR came from a man aged 25-40 years with Graves' ophthalmopathy. This rearrangement joins TRBV7-4 to TRBJ2-7; TRBD1 matches at 10 bases. CDR3 coding DNA: TGTGCCAGCAGCTTGGTCCCGGGACAGGGGCGGGTCTCCTACGAGCAGTACTTC. This encodes CASSLVPGQGRVSYEQYF.